This TCR beta chain derives from a study of regulatory T cells in long-lasting Graves disease. From germline, CDR1 is SGHRS and CDR2 YFSETQ. The CDR3 has 17 residues. V gave up 5 bases and J gave up 5 bases; unmatched junction bases: 9. This clonotype was seen at least ten times. Time point: newly diagnosed GD, antithyroid drugs for less than 3 months. The authors made the TCR library using RNA they extracted from PBMCs. Arm-PCR of CDR3 regions and iRepertoire HTBI primers were the basis on which TCR beta libraries were built. MiXCR, applied by TCRdb to the multiplex PCR reads, yields one record per CDR3 protein. This sample has about 560,000 distinct CDR3 sequences, with 15% to 20% found just once. The same specimen was also included in a second study, on T cells in Graves' hyperthyroidism and ophthalmopathy.

This TCR came from a young man with Graves disease. This material consisted of peripheral blood mononuclear cells (PBMCs), taken at new diagnosis, from a patient treated with antithyroid drugs. The V gene is TRBV5-1, the J gene TRBJ2-1; 14 bases line up with TRBD2. The CDR3 here is CASRPPGLAGAHNEQFF. The CDR3 DNA reads as TGCGCCAGCAGGCCTCCGGGACTAGCGGGAGCCCACAATGAGCAGTTCTTC.